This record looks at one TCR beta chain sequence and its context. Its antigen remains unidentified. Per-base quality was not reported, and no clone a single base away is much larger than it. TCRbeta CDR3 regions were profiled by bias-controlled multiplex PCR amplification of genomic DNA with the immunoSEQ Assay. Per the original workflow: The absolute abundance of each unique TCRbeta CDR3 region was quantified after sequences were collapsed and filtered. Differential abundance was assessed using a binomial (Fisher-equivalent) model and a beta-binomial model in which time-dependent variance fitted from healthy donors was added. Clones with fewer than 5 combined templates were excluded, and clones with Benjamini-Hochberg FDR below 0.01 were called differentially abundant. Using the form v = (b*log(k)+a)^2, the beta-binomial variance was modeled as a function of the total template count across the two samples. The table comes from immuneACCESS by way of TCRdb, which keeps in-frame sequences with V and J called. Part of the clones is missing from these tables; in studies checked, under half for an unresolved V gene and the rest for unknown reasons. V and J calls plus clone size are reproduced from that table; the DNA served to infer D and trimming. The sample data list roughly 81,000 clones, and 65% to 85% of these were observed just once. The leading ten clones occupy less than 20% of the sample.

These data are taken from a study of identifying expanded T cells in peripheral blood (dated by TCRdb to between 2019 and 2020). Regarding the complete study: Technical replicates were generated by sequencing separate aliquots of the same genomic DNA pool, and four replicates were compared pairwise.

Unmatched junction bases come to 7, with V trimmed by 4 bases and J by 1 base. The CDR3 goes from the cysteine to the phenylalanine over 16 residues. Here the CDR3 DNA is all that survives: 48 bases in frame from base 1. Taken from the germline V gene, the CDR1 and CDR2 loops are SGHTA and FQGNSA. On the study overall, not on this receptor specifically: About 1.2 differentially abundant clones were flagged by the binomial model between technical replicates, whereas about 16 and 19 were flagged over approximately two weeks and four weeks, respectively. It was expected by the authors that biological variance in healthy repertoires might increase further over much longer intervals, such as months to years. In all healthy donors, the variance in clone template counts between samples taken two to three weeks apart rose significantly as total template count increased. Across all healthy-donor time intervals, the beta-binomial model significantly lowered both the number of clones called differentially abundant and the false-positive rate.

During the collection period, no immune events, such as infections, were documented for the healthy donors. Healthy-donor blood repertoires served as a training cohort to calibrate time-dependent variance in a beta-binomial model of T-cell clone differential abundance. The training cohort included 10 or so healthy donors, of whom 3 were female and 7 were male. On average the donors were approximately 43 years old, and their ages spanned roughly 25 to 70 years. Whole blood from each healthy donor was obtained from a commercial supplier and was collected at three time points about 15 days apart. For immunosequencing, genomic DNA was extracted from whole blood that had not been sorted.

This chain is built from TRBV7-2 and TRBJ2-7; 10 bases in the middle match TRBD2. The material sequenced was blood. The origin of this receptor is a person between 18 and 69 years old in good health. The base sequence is TGTGCCAGCAGCTCCCGCTCTAGCGGGAGTTCCTACGAGCAGTACTTC. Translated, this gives CASSSRSSGSSYEQYF.